What follows are 3 T cell receptor beta chains derived from one specimen sequenced in a study of tumor-infiltrating lymphocytes in primary liver carcinoma. Total RNA (around 0.45 ug) served as template for TCR beta cDNA synthesis primed by a constant-region primer. Three nested multiplex PCR rounds, a slightly modified ARM-PCR, produced the libraries for TCR beta. The first two PCR rounds used TRBV1-TRBV30 primers with a Cbeta primer, nine to ten cycles each. TCRdb recomputed calls from the multiplex PCR reads with MiXCR, one row per CDR3 protein. The sample shows tens of thousands of distinct CDR3 sequences, 65% to 85% of them seen only once. DNA and RNA were both co-extracted from around 20-30 mg of bulk tissue that had not been sorted. The sequencing sample was made of liver tumor tissue from sampling region 2. As for subset: tumor region T2, inferior pole. The receptors shown here come from a woman in her twenties or thirties with primary liver carcinoma and hepatitis B virus infection.

Comment on this clonotype: An end of the junction does not agree with germline; a read error may underlie this. V and J are TRBV7-2 and TRBJ1-3; D is possibly TRBD1 (6 bases). This CDR3 is built from 17 residues. CDR1 and CDR2 from the germline V gene are SGHTA and FQGNSA. This CDR3 reads CASNLGQGIAAGNTIYF. The CDR3 DNA is TGTGCCAGCAACTTAGGGCAGGGGATCGCGGCAGGAAACACCATATATTTT.

In the case of this clonotype: Since no conserved phenylalanine or tryptophan closes the CDR3, a read error is the likely cause. For the CDR3, the DNA is TGTGCCACCAGTTTTTCTGGTGAGCAGTTCTGC. This encodes CATSFSGEQFC. The J gene is TRBJ2-1, the V gene TRBV28; D uncertain. Germline loops: CDR1 MDHEN, CDR2 SYDVKM. CDR3 length: 11 residues.

The chain combines TRBV11-2 with TRBJ2-2; maybe TRBD2 (6 bases). CDR1 is SGHAT, CDR2 FQNNGV, per germline. CDR3 length: 18 amino acids. Trimming took off 6 bases at V and 0 bases at J, with 20 bases between the two ends. CDR3 DNA sequence: TGTGCCAGCAGTTCACCCCGAATGGGAGGCCCGAACACCGGGGAGCTGTTTTTT. This gives the protein CASSSPRMGGPNTGELFF.